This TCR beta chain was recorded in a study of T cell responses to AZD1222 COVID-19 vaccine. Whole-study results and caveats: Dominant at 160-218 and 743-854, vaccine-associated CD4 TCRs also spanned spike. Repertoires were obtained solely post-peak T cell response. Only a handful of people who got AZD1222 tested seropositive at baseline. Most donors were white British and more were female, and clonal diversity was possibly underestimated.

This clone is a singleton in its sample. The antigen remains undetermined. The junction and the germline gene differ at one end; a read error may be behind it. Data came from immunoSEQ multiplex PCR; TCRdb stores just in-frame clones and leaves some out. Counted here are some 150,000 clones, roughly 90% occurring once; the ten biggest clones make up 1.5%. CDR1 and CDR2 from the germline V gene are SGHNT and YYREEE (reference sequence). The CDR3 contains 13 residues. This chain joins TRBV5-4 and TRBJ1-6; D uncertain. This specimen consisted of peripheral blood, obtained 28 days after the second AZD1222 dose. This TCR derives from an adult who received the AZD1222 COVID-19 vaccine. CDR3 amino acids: CASSSAPQSPFHF. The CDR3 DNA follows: TGTGCCAGCAGCTCCGCCCCCCAGTCACCCTTCCACTTT.